The present entry profiles one T cell receptor (beta chain) with its context. PCR involved 60 Vbeta and 13 Jbeta primers. Measured with immunoSEQ multiplex PCR; TCRdb has only the in-frame clones, and not every one. The sample lists approximately 100,000 clones, 10% seen once, with about 5.7% in the top ten. Per germline, CDR1 LGHNA and CDR2 YNFKEQ. The CDR3 has 17 residues. Trimming at V came to 0 bases and at J to 1 base, leaving 7 bases not matched to a gene. The sample originates from a study of cytomegalovirus exposure and HLA in healthy donors. This rearrangement joins TRBV4-2 to TRBJ2-3, with 7 bases aligning to TRBD2. Specimen: PBMCs. This sequence originates from a man aged 40-50 years in good health and CMV-seropositive. The CDR3, as DNA: TGTGCCAGCAGCCAAGATTCCCGGGGAGGGGGCACAGATACGCAGTATTTT. This translates into CASSQDSRGGGTDTQYF.